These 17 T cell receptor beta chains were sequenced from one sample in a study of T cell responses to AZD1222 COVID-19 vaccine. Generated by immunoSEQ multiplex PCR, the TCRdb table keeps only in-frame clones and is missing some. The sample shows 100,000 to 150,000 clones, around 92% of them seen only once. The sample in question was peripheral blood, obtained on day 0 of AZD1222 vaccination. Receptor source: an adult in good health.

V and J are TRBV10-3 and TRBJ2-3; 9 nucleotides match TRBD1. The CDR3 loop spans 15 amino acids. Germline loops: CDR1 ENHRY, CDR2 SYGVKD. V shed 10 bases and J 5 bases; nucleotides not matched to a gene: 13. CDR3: CATWTGAHKGDTQYF. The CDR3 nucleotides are TGTGCCACTTGGACAGGGGCACACAAGGGAGATACGCAGTATTTT.

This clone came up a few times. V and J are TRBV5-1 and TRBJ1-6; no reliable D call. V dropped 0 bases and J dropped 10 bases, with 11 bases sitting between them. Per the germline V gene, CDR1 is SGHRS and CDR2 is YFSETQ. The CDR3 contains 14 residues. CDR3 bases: TGCGCCAGCAGCTTGGCTCAGGTCAACTCACCCCTCCACTTT. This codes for CASSLAQVNSPLHF.

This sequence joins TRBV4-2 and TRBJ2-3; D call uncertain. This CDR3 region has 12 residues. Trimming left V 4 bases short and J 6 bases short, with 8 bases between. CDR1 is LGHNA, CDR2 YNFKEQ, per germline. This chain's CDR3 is CASSLSADTQYF. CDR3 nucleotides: TGTGCCAGCAGCCTTTCAGCCGATACGCAGTATTTT.

The DNA for the CDR3 is TGTGCCAGCAGCGAAGGGGGACTACTCTACGAGCAGTACTTC. Translating gives CASSEGGLLYEQYF. This chain uses TRBV9 with TRBJ2-7; D possibly corresponds to TRBD2 (7 bases). This CDR3 contains 14 residues. The germline V gene encodes CDR1 SGDLS and CDR2 YYNGEE. Trimming left V 3 bases short and J 3 bases short, with 13 bases between.

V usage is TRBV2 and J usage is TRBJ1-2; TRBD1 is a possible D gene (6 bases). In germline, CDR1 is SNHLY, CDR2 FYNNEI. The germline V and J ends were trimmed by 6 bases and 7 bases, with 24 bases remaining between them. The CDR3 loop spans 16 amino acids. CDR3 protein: CASRIQGGHPRGGYTF. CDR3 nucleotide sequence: TGTGCCAGCAGGATACAGGGTGGCCATCCTCGAGGTGGCTACACCTTC.

The CDR3 DNA reads TGTGCCAGCAGTTACGGCGGTTCAAATGAAAAACTGTTTTTT. Translation: CASSYGGSNEKLFF. V and J are TRBV6-5 and TRBJ1-4; D is unresolved. The CDR3 sequence is 14 residues long. The V gene's germline CDR1 is MNHEY and CDR2 SVGAGI. The ends were cut back, 2 bases at V and 5 bases at J, with 9 bases in the middle.

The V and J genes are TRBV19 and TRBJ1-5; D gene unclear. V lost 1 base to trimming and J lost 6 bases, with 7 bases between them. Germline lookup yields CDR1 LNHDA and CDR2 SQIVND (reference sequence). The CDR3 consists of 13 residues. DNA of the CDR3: TGTGCCAGTAGTATAGTAGCAGGTCAGCCCCAGCATTTT. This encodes CASSIVAGQPQHF.

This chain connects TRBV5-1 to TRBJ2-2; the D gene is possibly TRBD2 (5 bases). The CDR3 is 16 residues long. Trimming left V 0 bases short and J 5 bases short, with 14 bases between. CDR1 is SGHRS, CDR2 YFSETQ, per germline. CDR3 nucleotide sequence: TGCGCCAGCAGCTTGGATGGAGCGGCTCGGACCGGGGAGCTGTTTTTT. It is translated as CASSLDGAARTGELFF.

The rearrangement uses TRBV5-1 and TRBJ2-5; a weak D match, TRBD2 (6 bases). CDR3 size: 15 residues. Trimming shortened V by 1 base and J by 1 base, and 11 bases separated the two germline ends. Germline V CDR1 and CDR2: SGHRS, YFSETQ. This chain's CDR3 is CASSLLGAGQETQYF. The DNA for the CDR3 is TGCGCCAGCAGCTTGTTGGGAGCGGGCCAAGAGACCCAGTACTTC.

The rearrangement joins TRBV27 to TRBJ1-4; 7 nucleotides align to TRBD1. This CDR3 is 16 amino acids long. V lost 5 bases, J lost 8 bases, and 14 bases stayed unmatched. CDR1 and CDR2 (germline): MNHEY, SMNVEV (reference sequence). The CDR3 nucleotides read TGTGCCAGCAGTAGGAACTCAGGGGGTGAGGGGGAAAAACTGTTTTTT. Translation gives CASSRNSGGEGEKLFF.

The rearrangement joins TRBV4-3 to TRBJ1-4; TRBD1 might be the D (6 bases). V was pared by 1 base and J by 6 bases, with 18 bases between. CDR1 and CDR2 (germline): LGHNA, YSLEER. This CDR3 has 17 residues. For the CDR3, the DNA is TGCGCCAGCAGCCAAGCTTACCACAGGGCCAGGGATGAAAAACTGTTTTTT. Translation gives CASSQAYHRARDEKLFF.

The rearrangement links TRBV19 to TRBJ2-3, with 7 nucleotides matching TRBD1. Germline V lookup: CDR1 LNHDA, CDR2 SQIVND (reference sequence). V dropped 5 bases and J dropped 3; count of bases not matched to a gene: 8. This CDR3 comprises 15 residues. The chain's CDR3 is CASSLTGQQTDTQYF. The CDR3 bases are TGTGCCAGTAGTCTGACGGGACAGCAAACAGATACGCAGTATTTT.

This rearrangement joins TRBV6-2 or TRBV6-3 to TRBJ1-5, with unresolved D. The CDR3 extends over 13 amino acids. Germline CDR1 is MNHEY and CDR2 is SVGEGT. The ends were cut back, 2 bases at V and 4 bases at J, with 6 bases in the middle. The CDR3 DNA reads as TGTGCCAGCAGTTACCGGGAGAATCAGCCCCAGCATTTT. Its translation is CASSYRENQPQHF.

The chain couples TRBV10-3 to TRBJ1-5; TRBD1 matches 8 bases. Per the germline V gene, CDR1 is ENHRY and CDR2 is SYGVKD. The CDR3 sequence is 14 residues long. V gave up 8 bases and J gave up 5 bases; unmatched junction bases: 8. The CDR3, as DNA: TGTGCCATCTCGGGGACAGGAGAATATCAGCCCCAGCATTTT. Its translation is CAISGTGEYQPQHF.

In nucleotides, the CDR3 is TGTGCCAGCAGCTTCACCGGGACTAGCGGGGCCTACAATGAGCAGTTCTTC. This encodes CASSFTGTSGAYNEQFF. The chain employs TRBV7-2 and TRBJ2-1, with 13 bases fitting TRBD2. V dropped 3 bases and J dropped 2; count of bases not matched to a gene: 4. CDR1 is SGHTA and CDR2 is FQGNSA in the germline V gene. This CDR3 has 17 residues.

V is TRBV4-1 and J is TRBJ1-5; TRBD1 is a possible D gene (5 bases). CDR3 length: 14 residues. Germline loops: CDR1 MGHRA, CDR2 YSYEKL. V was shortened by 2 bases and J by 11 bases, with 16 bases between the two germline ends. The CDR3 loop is CASSQSTIVGAQHF. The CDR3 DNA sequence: TGCGCCAGCAGCCAAAGTACGATCGTGGGGGCCCAGCATTTT.

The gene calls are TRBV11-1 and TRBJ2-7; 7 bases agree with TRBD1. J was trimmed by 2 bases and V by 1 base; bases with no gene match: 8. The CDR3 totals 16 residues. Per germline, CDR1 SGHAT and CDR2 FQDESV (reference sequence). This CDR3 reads CASSLVDRVGTYEQYF. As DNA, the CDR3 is TGTGCCAGCAGCTTAGTAGACAGGGTGGGGACCTACGAGCAGTACTTC.